Given below is one TCR beta chain in context. The antigen remains unidentified. These data come from a study of cytomegalovirus exposure and HLA in healthy donors. Study in general: A data release that came early held some 79 million unique TCRs from HLA-typed donors. Study-wide points: Presence/absence analyses assumed roughly uniform sequencing depth across donors. Investigators reported some 150 TCR beta chains as tied to cytomegalovirus. As a later analysis showed, a missense DCLRE1C variant was linked to trimming of TCR beta V- and J-genes.

Amplification used 60 Vbeta primers and 13 Jbeta primers. Some clones are missing from TCRdb's copy, which holds only in-frame ones; the method was immunoSEQ multiplex PCR. This repertoire shows about 120,000 clones, approximately 8% found once; its top ten account for around 5.8%. The clonotype originates from a woman in her 40s in good health and CMV-seropositive. Sequencing used PBMCs.

CDR3 region: CASSGTGAEGYTF. The CDR3 DNA reads as TGTGCCAGCAGCGGAACAGGGGCAGAAGGCTACACCTTC. This sequence joins TRBV4-2 and TRBJ1-2; 7 bases agree with TRBD1. V lost 5 bases, J lost 8 bases, and 8 bases stayed unmatched. The CDR3 extends over 13 amino acids. Germline V gene data show CDR1 as LGHNA and CDR2 as YNFKEQ.